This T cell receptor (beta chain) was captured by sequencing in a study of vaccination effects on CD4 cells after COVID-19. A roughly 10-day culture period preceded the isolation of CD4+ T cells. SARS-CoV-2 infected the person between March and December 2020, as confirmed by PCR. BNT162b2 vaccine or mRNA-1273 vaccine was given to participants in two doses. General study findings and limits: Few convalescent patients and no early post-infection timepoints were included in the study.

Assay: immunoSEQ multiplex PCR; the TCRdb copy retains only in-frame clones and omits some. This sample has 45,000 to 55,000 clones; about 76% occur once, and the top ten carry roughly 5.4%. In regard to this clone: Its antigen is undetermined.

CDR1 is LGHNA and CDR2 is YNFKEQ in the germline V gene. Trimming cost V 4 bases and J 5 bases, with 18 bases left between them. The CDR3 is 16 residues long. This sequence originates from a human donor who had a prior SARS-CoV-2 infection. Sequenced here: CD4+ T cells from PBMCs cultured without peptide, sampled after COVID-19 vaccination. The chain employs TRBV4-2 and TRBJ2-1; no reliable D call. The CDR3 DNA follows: TGTGCCAGCAGCCCCATTTTGATGCCATATGACAATGAGCAGTTCTTC. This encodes CASSPILMPYDNEQFF.